The entry that follows covers one T cell receptor (beta chain) sequence. No antigen is known for it. All patients picked for sequencing had shown, by flow cytometry, an expansion of CD8+CD57+ cells. The patients all had a severe acquired aplastic anemia diagnosis. The data were obtained in a study of CD8+CD57+ T cells in acquired aplastic anemia. About the research overall: Yields of DNA that came from sorted CD4+ and CD8+ cells averaged about 3.3 ug.

Germline V CDR1 and CDR2: LNHDA, SQIVND (reference sequence). V dropped 0 bases and J dropped 6 bases, with 8 bases sitting between them. The CDR3 is made up of 13 amino acids. Genomic DNA was employed as the template in profiling TCR beta VDJ and CDR3. TCRdb reanalysed the reads using MiXCR and keeps one entry per CDR3 protein. The sample has some 200,000 distinct CDR3 sequences, approximately 50% seen once; the top ten hold 9.7%. Study conclusions and caveats: Roughly 30 sequences, all CD8+ CDR3, were shared between patients and controls.

The specimen sequenced was sorted CD4+, CD8+, or CD8+CD57+ T cells (not recorded which) from PBMCs. V gene TRBV19 combines with J gene TRBJ1-1; D is unclear. The sequence derives from a human donor with aplastic anemia. In nucleotides, the CDR3 is TGTGCCAGTAGTATAGACGGACCAGCTGAAGCTTTCTTT. It is translated as CASSIDGPAEAFF.